The rows below give T cell receptor beta chains drawn from one sample of a study of human T cells and chemical hapten exposure. Each CDR3 protein gets one entry after TCRdb re-called the RACE reads with MiXCR. The sample records approximately 33,000 distinct CDR3 sequences, 7% to 8.5% being singletons. Sequencing was carried out using whole blood. These receptors all come from a human donor in good health. Some clones in this sample may be carry-over from other donors' samples. CDR3s include the opening cysteine and the closing phenylalanine or tryptophan.

v_call	j_call	cdr3_aa
TRBV7-9	TRBJ1-2	CASSLKGSFYGYTF
TRBV4-3	TRBJ2-7	CASSQDLQGYEQYF
TRBV12-3/TRBV12-4	TRBJ2-1	CASSRQVNEQFF
TRBV6-5	TRBJ2-1	CASRQGTYNEQFF
TRBV7-9	TRBJ2-1	CASSQDRGRYNEQFF
TRBV20-1	TRBJ2-1	CSASGSQSKNEQFF
TRBV16	TRBJ1-2	CASSQDPVSYGYTF
TRBV7-2	TRBJ2-1	CASSFTGQMTIEQFF
TRBV6-6	TRBJ1-2	CATKLDDSTHPYGYTF
TRBV29-1	TRBJ1-4	CGWTGGDEKLFF
TRBV7-9	TRBJ2-3	CASSEHTDTQYF
TRBV12-3/TRBV12-4	TRBJ1-2	CASSLAGFGNGYTF
TRBV29-1	TRBJ1-2	CSADRGYGYTF
TRBV5-1	TRBJ2-5	CASSWSGARGETQYF
TRBV28	TRBJ2-3	CASSFPKNRVEEPQDRDTQYF
TRBV7-8	TRBJ1-4	CASSLGGTNEKLFF
TRBV10-3	TRBJ2-1	CAISETAEEVDEQFF
TRBV5-4	TRBJ1-4	CASSPGGAENEKLFF
TRBV12-3/TRBV12-4	TRBJ1-2	CASLRGRDPLANYGYPF
TRBV5-1	TRBJ2-7	CASSSQGAQGEEQYF
TRBV28	TRBJ2-7	CASRTALRGSTYEQYF
TRBV28	TRBJ1-3	CASSLWWGPARGTIYF
TRBV28	TRBJ2-3	CASSLLAADTQYF
TRBV3-1	TRBJ1-1	CASTPEGTRRNTEAFF
TRBV27	TRBJ1-5	CASSPQGSNQPQHF
TRBV10-3	TRBJ1-1	CATAGLTGSTEAFF
TRBV29-1	TRBJ1-1	CSVGGDRGLVNTEAFF
TRBV5-1	TRBJ2-5	CASSLGTEETQYF
TRBV5-1	TRBJ2-5	CASVTGQNRGETQYF
TRBV6-1	TRBJ2-3	CASSAGSRTDTQYF
TRBV7-8	TRBJ2-1	CASSPGTSGGAVYEQFF
TRBV24-1	TRBJ1-1	CATSDSQGSEAFF
TRBV12-3/TRBV12-4	TRBJ2-3	CASSFRAGFTDTQYF
TRBV4-3	TRBJ2-7	CASSQTGTGSSNEQYF
TRBV12-3/TRBV12-4	TRBJ1-2	CASRGANYGYTF
TRBV5-1	TRBJ1-5	CASSLGPGRNQPQHF
TRBV6-2/TRBV6-3	TRBJ2-7	CASRGSGGEEQYF
TRBV29-1	TRBJ2-5	CSVDTSRETQYF
TRBV7-9	TRBJ1-1	CASSPLTLNTEAFF
TRBV2	TRBJ2-2	CASRATGGNTGELFF
TRBV28	TRBJ2-5	CASNRRRGETQYF
TRBV9	TRBJ2-3	CASSVSGGARDTQYF
TRBV6-4	TRBJ2-1	CASSQTGVDYNEQFF
TRBV30	TRBJ1-1	CAWRDLGPEAFF
TRBV19	TRBJ1-5	CASSGSVGQPQHF
TRBV10-3	TRBJ1-1	CAIRKGGRNTEAFF
TRBV2	TRBJ2-1	CASSEPGGPNEQFF
TRBV20-1	TRBJ2-7	CSAQTDSYEQYF
TRBV11-2	TRBJ1-4	CASSLNRGGNEKLFF
TRBV5-1	TRBJ1-2	CASFPEGASYGYTF
TRBV11-2	TRBJ1-1	CASSLESGGIREAFF
TRBV20-1	TRBJ2-1	CSARDLGGGDYNEQFF
TRBV3-1	TRBJ1-2	CASSRRQATNYGYTF
TRBV2	TRBJ1-2	CASSEETRGKGYTF
TRBV2	TRBJ2-7	CASSLEEQYF
TRBV27	TRBJ1-1	CASSLRSDGGNTEAFF